The 22 T cell receptor beta chains in this list originate from one sample, sequenced in a study of CD8+ T cells in alopecia areata. RNA was extracted and reverse transcribed into cDNA as the sequencing template. The assay was immunoSEQ multiplex PCR, and TCRdb's table has in-frame clones only and misses some. The profile covers 200,000 to 300,000 clones, none occurring a single time. The pooled cutaneous lymph node cells were sorted using several markers (CD4, CD8alpha, NKG2D, NKG2ACE and others). The material sequenced was CD4+ T cells sorted from a lymph node. The source is a C3H/HeJ mouse with alopecia areata. The strain's MHC haplotype is H2-k.

Only a few counts were recorded for this clone. The genes are named according to mouse. The read finishes 4 residues shy of the CDR3 end, and the germline J gene is used to complete it. V gene TRBV5 combines with J gene TRBJ2-3; 8 nucleotides line up with TRBD2. Germline CDR1 LGHNA, CDR2 YNLKQL (reference sequence). V gave up 4 bases and J gave up 0 bases; unmatched junction bases: 9. This CDR3 is 17 amino acids long. Partial CDR3 DNA: TGTGCCAGCAGCCCGCACCCGGGACTGGCTAGTGCAGAA. This sequence encodes CASSPHPGLASAE. The full CDR3 protein is CASSPHPGLASAETLYF.

As to this clone: Genes and germline are mouse. The read ends 4 residues early relative to the CDR3; the germline J gene fills the gap. This chain connects TRBV1 to TRBJ1-2; no reliable D call. The CDR3 spans 14 residues. Germline CDR1 reads NSQYPW; CDR2 reads LRSPGD (reference sequence). V dropped 0 bases and J dropped 2 bases, with 7 bases sitting between them. Here the CDR3 reads CTCSADTRNSDYTF. Incomplete CDR3 DNA: TGCACCTGCAGTGCAGATACAAGGAACTCC.

With regard to this clone: Gene names are the mouse ones. The read falls 4 residues short of the CDR3 end, and the missing part is taken from the germline J gene. The sample holds other DNA sequences that translate to the same CDR3. The V gene is TRBV5, the J gene TRBJ2-7; 12 bases align to TRBD2. This CDR3 contains 15 residues. CDR1 and CDR2 (germline): LGHNA, YNLKQL (reference sequence). CDR3 sequence reads: CASSQVGTGGYEQYF. Incomplete CDR3 DNA: TGTGCCAGCAGCCAAGTCGGGACTGGGGGGTAT.

In the case of this clone: Mouse gene names apply. The read finishes 4 residues shy of the CDR3 end, and the germline J gene is used to complete it. The rearrangement uses TRBV13-1 and TRBJ2-1; 9 bases map to TRBD1. Trimming took 3 bases from V and 3 from J; bases not matched to a gene: 1. The CDR3 covers 14 residues. CDR1 is NSHNY, CDR2 SYGAGN, per germline. The part of the CDR3 DNA that was read is TGTGCCAGCAGTGTGGACAGGGGCTATGCT. This gives the protein CASSVDRGYA. The complete CDR3 reads CASSVDRGYAEQFF.

Turning to this clone: Gene labels here are mouse ones. The CDR3 end lies 4 residues beyond the end of the read and is filled in from the germline J gene. The chain is built from TRBV13-1 and TRBJ1-1; 9 bases match TRBD1. The V and J ends lost 6 bases and 4 bases, in that order; junction bases with no gene match: 7. Germline V gene sequence: CDR1 NSHNY, CDR2 SYGAGN. The CDR3 loop spans 14 amino acids. The CDR3 bases that were read are TGTGCCAGCAACAAGGACAGGGGCACCACA. Protein sequence: CASNKDRGTT. In full, the CDR3 is CASNKDRGTTEVFF.

In the case of this clone: All gene names here are mouse names. From the germline J gene comes the end of the CDR3, since the read stops 4 residues before it. The V gene is TRBV1, the J gene TRBJ2-2; 10 bases are shared with TRBD2. The V segment lost 0 bases and the J segment 4 bases; nucleotides outside the gene matches: 5. Germline CDR1 and CDR2: NSQYPW and LRSPGD (reference sequence). The CDR3 runs to 17 residues. CDR3 bases read: TGCACCTGCAGTGCAGATCGACTGGGGGGACGCACCGGG. Translated: CTCSADRLGGRTG. The entire CDR3 protein reads CTCSADRLGGRTGQLYF. The complete variable domain, with remaining parts taken from reference TRBV1 and TRBJ2-2, reads VTLLEQNPRWRLVPRGQAVNLRCILKNSQYPWMSWYQQDLQKQLQWLFTLRSPGDKEVKSLPGADYLATRVTDTELRLQVANMSQGRTLYCTCSADRLGGRTGQLYFGEGSKLTVL.

This clone was observed a handful of times. Mouse gene names and germline throughout. The read finishes 4 residues shy of the CDR3 end, and the germline J gene is used to complete it. V gene TRBV31 combines with J gene TRBJ2-5, with TRBD2 identical over 9 bases. The germline V gene encodes CDR1 GKSSPN and CDR2 SITVG. This CDR3 is built from 14 residues. The CDR3 sequence: CAWSLMGGPDTQYF. Incomplete CDR3 DNA: TGTGCCTGGAGTCTAATGGGGGGGCCGGAC.

To note about this clone: Gene names are mouse gene names. The read ends 4 residues early relative to the CDR3; the germline J gene fills the gap. The rearrangement links TRBV1 to TRBJ1-2; TRBD1 aligns across 7 bases. The trim removed 3 bases at V and 0 bases at J, leaving 4 bases unmatched. This CDR3 comprises 15 residues. Per germline, CDR1 NSQYPW and CDR2 LRSPGD (reference sequence). The sequenced part of the CDR3 DNA is TGCACCTGCAGTGCTCCGACAGGGTCAAACTCC. Protein: CTCSAPTGSNS. The whole CDR3 sequence is CTCSAPTGSNSDYTF.

As to this clone: Any gene name here is a mouse gene name. The CDR3 end falls 4 residues outside the read, so it is completed with the germline J gene. The chain couples TRBV13-3 to TRBJ2-3, with 9 positions matching TRBD1. The CDR3 spans 16 residues. Per the germline V gene, CDR1 is NNHDY and CDR2 is SYVADS. The V gene end was trimmed by 2 bases and the J gene end by 2 bases; junction bases not matched to a gene: 6. CDR3: CASSETTGGDAETLYF. Partial CDR3 DNA: TGTGCCAGCAGTGAGACCACAGGGGGCGATGCAGAA.

This clone occurred a few times. Gene names refer to mouse genes. The read gets to within 4 residues of the CDR3 end, and the germline J gene fills in the rest. The chain couples TRBV19 to TRBJ2-7; tentative D call: TRBD2 (6 bases). This CDR3 spans 13 amino acids. The germline V gene encodes CDR1 FNHDT and CDR2 SITEND (reference sequence). CDR3 region: CASSILGRYEQYF. The sequenced CDR3 bases are TGTGCCAGCAGTATTCTGGGGCGGTAT.

Comment on this clone: Gene names and germline match the mouse. Incomplete CDR3 DNA: TGTGCCAGCTCTCCCCGACTGGGGGGGCCGGACCAAGAC. It translates to CASSPRLGGPDQD. The complete CDR3 sequence is CASSPRLGGPDQDTQYF. The chain is built from TRBV12-1 and TRBJ2-5, with 12 positions matching TRBD2. The read terminates 4 residues ahead of where the CDR3 ends, so the germline J gene completes it. J lost 1 base, V lost 2 bases, and 6 bases had no gene match. The CDR3 covers 17 residues. CDR1 and CDR2 from the germline V gene are SGHSN and HYEKVE.

This clone appeared a few times. Gene and germline names: mouse. The read terminates 4 residues before the CDR3 end, so the remaining end is supplied by the germline J gene. The chain combines TRBV13-1 with TRBJ2-5, with 7 nucleotides matching TRBD1. Trimming took 3 bases from V and 1 from J; bases not matched to a gene: 5. Germline V gene data show CDR1 as NSHNY and CDR2 as SYGAGN. There are 15 residues in the CDR3. The part of the CDR3 DNA that was read is TGTGCCAGCAGTGGCCGGGGGACAGACCAAGAC. It specifies CASSGRGTDQD. The full CDR3 reads CASSGRGTDQDTQYF.

This clone turned up a few times. Mouse germline and gene names are used. The CDR3 end lies 4 residues beyond the end of the read and is filled in from the germline J gene. The chain links TRBV31 to TRBJ1-1; no clear D. Germline V CDR1 and CDR2: GKSSPN, SITVG. The V end was cut by 1 base, the J end by 0 bases, with 9 bases between. The CDR3 has 14 amino acids. CDR3: CAWSPTFANTEVFF. Partial CDR3 DNA: TGTGCCTGGAGTCCGACATTTGCAAACACA.

On this clone itself: Germline and genes here are mouse. The read falls 4 residues short of the CDR3 end, and the missing part is taken from the germline J gene. The chain uses TRBV1 and TRBJ2-7; 7 bases are a match to TRBD1. Germline V lookup: CDR1 NSQYPW, CDR2 LRSPGD (reference sequence). V shed 0 bases and J 0 bases; nucleotides not matched to a gene: 2. This CDR3 region has 15 residues. The covered CDR3 bases are TGCACCTGCAGTGCAGATGGGGACAGCTCCTAT. Its protein product is CTCSADGDSSY. The CDR3 in its entirety is CTCSADGDSSYEQYF. The whole variable domain, filled in from reference TRBV1 and TRBJ2-7, reads VTLLEQNPRWRLVPRGQAVNLRCILKNSQYPWMSWYQQDLQKQLQWLFTLRSPGDKEVKSLPGADYLATRVTDTELRLQVANMSQGRTLYCTCSADGDSSYEQYFGPGTRLTVL.

Worth noting for this clone: The germline and genes are mouse ones. The CDR3 goes on 4 residues after the read ends, and that part is filled in from the germline J gene. The V gene is TRBV13-1, the J gene TRBJ1-1; 7 bases are a match to TRBD1. The CDR3 extends over 12 amino acids. Per the germline V gene, CDR1 is NSHNY and CDR2 is SYGAGN. CDR3 bases read: TGTGCCAGCAGTCTCCGGGACAGA. Its translation is CASSLRDR. The entire CDR3 is CASSLRDREVFF.

This clone appeared many times. Mouse names are used for the genes. The read comes to an end 4 residues before the CDR3 does, leaving the germline J gene to fill in the end. The chain links TRBV17 to TRBJ2-3, with 10 nucleotides matching TRBD2. The CDR3 loop spans 16 amino acids. Germline trimming cut 5 bases from V and 0 bases from J; bases unmatched to any gene: 5. The V gene's germline CDR1 is MNHDT and CDR2 YYDKIL. This CDR3 reads CASSSGGAGSAETLYF. CDR3 DNA (partial): TGTGCTAGCAGTTCTGGGGGGGCGGGTAGTGCAGAA.

In its sample, this clone was seen many times. Mouse germline and gene names are used. The observed sequence ends 4 residues before the CDR3 terminus, with the missing tail filled in from the germline J gene. The gene calls are TRBV13-3 and TRBJ2-2, with 8 positions matching TRBD1. The trim removed 7 bases at V and 2 bases at J, leaving 4 bases unmatched. There are 14 residues in the CDR3. CDR1 and CDR2 from the germline V gene are NNHDY and SYVADS. CDR3 DNA, as far as it was read: TGTGCCAGCGACAGGGGAGGGAACACCGGG. Its protein is CASDRGGNTG. The full-length CDR3 reads as CASDRGGNTGQLYF. The full variable domain, completed using reference TRBV13-3 and TRBJ2-2, is EAAVTQSPRSKVAVTGGKVTLSCHQTNNHDYMYWYRQDTGHGLRLIHYSYVADSTEKGDIPDGYKASRPSQENFSLILELASLSQTAVYFCASDRGGNTGQLYFGEGSKLTVL.

Only a few counts were recorded for this clone. The gene names given are mouse names. The read ends 4 residues early relative to the CDR3; the germline J gene fills the gap. The J gene is TRBJ2-5, the V gene TRBV17; possibly TRBD2 for D (6 bases). The CDR3 length is 15 residues. With 0 bases removed from V and 0 bases from J, the gap between germline ends came to 7 bases. Per the germline V gene, CDR1 is MNHDT and CDR2 is YYDKIL. CDR3 in amino acids: CASSRDWGNQDTQYF. The covered CDR3 bases are TGTGCTAGCAGTAGAGACTGGGGTAACCAAGAC.

This clone has only a few counts. Here the gene names and germline are mouse. The read comes to an end 3 residues before the CDR3 does, leaving the germline J gene to fill in the end. The chain links TRBV13-1 to TRBJ1-6, with D tentatively TRBD1 (6 bases). TRBJ1-6 is an ORF; its function is uncertain. V dropped 1 base and J dropped 3 bases, with 8 bases sitting between them. Germline-derived CDR1 and CDR2 are NSHNY and SYGAGN. This CDR3 is 15 amino acids long. The CDR3 bases that were read are TGTGCCAGCAGTGATCCGGGACACTATAATTCGCCC. As protein: CASSDPGHYNSP. The whole CDR3 sequence is CASSDPGHYNSPLYF.

This clone has a handful of counts. A single base separates this from a much larger clone, so it may be a read error. Any gene name here is a mouse gene name. Sequencing ends 4 residues short of the CDR3 end; the germline J gene provides the rest. This sample includes further DNA sequences coding for the same CDR3. The V call is TRBV13-1, the J call TRBJ1-1; no firm D call. The germline V gene encodes CDR1 NSHNY and CDR2 SYGAGN. The V gene lost 3 bases and the J gene lost 0 bases, with 6 bases spanning the gap. The CDR3 extends over 13 amino acids. The DNA read from the CDR3 is TGTGCCAGCAGTGGCAGTGCAAACACA. Its translation is CASSGSANT. The whole CDR3 sequence is CASSGSANTEVFF.

The sample holds a few counts of this clone. All gene names here are mouse names. The sequence runs out 4 residues before the end of the CDR3; the remainder is reconstructed from the germline J gene. V and J are TRBV13-1 and TRBJ2-5, with 8 bases that match TRBD2. The germline CDR1 and CDR2 sequences are NSHNY and SYGAGN. V was clipped by 4 bases and J by 3 bases; unmatched bases: 7. CDR3 size: 15 residues. The CDR3 DNA, read in part, is TGTGCCAGCAGTCGACCGGGGGGGCGTCAAGAC. This translates into CASSRPGGRQD. The whole CDR3 sequence is CASSRPGGRQDTQYF.

This clone occurred a few times. Genes and germline are mouse. Coverage ceases 4 residues before the CDR3 finishes, and the germline J gene fills in the end. Other DNA variants within this sample encode the same CDR3. The chain has TRBV1 and TRBJ2-1; a weak D match, TRBD1 (6 bases). V lost 4 bases to trimming and J lost 4 bases, with 11 bases between them. The CDR3 has 14 residues. Germline assignment: CDR1 NSQYPW and CDR2 LRSPGD (reference sequence). The CDR3 bases that were read are TGCACCTGCAGTGGGGGGACAAGATATGCT. It encodes CTCSGGTRYA. The full CDR3 protein reads CTCSGGTRYAEQFF.